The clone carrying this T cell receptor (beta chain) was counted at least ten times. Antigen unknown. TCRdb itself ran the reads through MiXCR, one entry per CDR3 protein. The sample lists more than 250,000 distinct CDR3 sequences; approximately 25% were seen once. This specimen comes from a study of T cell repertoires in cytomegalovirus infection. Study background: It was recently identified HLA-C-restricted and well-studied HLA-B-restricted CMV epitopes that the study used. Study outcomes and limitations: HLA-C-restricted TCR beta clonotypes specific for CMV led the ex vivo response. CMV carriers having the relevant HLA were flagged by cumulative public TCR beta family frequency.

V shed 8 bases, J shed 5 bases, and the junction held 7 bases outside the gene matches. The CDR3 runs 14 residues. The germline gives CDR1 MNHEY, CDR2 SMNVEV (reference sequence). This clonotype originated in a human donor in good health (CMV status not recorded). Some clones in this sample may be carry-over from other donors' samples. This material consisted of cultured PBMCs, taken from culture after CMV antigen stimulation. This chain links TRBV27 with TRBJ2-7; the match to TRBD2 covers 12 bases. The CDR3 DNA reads TGTGCCAGCGGACAGACTAGCGGGAGAGACGAGCAGTACTTC. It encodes CASGQTSGRDEQYF.